This passage covers 16 T cell receptor beta chains from one sample sequenced in a study of blood T cell repertoires in COVID-19. Measured with immunoSEQ multiplex PCR; TCRdb has only the in-frame clones, and not every one. Of some 250,000 clones in the sample, over 80% were seen once. Sequencing input: PBMCs or T cells enriched from blood (not recorded which). The receptor set was obtained from a human donor in a cohort exposed to, infected with or recovered from COVID-19 (not recorded which). The donor label of this sample is uncertain.

The chain is built from TRBV6-5 and TRBJ1-1, with 10 bases that match TRBD1. V lost 10 bases to trimming and J lost 5 bases; unmatched junction nucleotides: 10. The length of the CDR3 is 14 residues. Germline values: CDR1 MNHEY, CDR2 SVGAGI. CDR3 residues: CAIHRQGAQTEAFF. The CDR3 region has the DNA TGTGCCATCCACCGACAGGGGGCTCAAACTGAAGCTTTCTTT.

This clone was detected a few times. This rearrangement joins TRBV25-1 to TRBJ1-6, with a tentative D call TRBD1 (6 bases). The CDR3 runs to 18 residues. CDR1 and CDR2 (germline): MGHDK, SYGVNS. V lost 3 bases and J lost 9, with 24 bases in between. CDR3 sequence: CASSDPTSTGASGSPLHF. DNA of the CDR3: TGTGCCAGCAGTGACCCCACCTCGACAGGAGCGAGCGGTTCACCCCTCCACTTT.

The chain combines TRBV10-3 with TRBJ1-5; D is unclear. The V end lost 4 bases, the J end lost 1 base, and 8 bases lay between the germline ends. This CDR3 comprises 14 residues. Germline values: CDR1 ENHRY, CDR2 SYGVKD. Here the CDR3 DNA reads TGTGCCATCAGTGCAGCGGGGAGCAATCAGCCCCAGCATTTT. Translation gives CAISAAGSNQPQHF.

This chain uses TRBV19 with TRBJ2-1, with TRBD2 matching 7 bases. CDR1 and CDR2 from the germline V gene are LNHDA and SQIVND (reference sequence). The CDR3 is 15 residues long. Trimming at V came to 5 bases and at J to 2 bases, leaving 6 bases not matched to a gene. CDR3 residues: CASSSGTNPYNEQFF. The CDR3 region has the DNA TGTGCCAGTAGTTCAGGGACTAATCCCTACAATGAGCAGTTCTTC.

The J gene is TRBJ2-3, the V gene TRBV7-9; the D is unclear. Germline CDR1 reads SEHNR; CDR2 reads FQNEAQ (reference sequence). This CDR3 contains 15 residues. With 5 bases removed from V and 0 bases from J, the gap between germline ends came to 12 bases. This CDR3 is CASSIHSRSTDTQYF. The CDR3 nucleotides read TGTGCCAGCAGCATCCATAGCCGAAGCACAGATACGCAGTATTTT. The full variable domain, rest sourced from reference TRBV7-9 and TRBJ2-3, is DTGVSQNPRHKITKRGQNVTFRCDPISEHNRLYWYRQTLGQGPEFLTYFQNEAQLEKSRLLSDRFSAERPKGSFSTLEIQRTEQGDSAMYLCASSIHSRSTDTQYFGPGTRLTVL.

On this clone: One junction end does not reproduce the germline sequence, and a read error may be involved. This chain connects TRBV6-1 to TRBJ1-5, with TRBD1 matching 7 bases. The CDR3 covers 14 residues. Germline values: CDR1 MNHNS, CDR2 SASEGT. The CDR3 loop is CASREGDRNQPQHF. The CDR3 DNA sequence: TGTGCCAGCAGAGAAGGGGACAGAAATCAGCCCCAGCATTTT.

The CDR3 loop reads CASATWIADTQYF. The CDR3, as DNA: TGTGCCAGCGCGACATGGATCGCAGATACGCAGTATTTT. The chain recombines TRBV27 with TRBJ2-3; D gene unclear. The V gene lost 8 bases and the J gene lost 4 bases, with 13 bases spanning the gap. Germline V gene data show CDR1 as MNHEY and CDR2 as SMNVEV (reference sequence). The CDR3 covers 13 residues.

The chain uses TRBV12-3 or TRBV12-4 and TRBJ1-2; D is unresolved. V was pared by 2 bases and J by 4 bases, with 8 bases between. The CDR3 is made up of 13 amino acids. The CDR3 DNA reads TGTGCCAGCAGTTTACTGGAGTTCTATGGCTACACCTTC. Protein: CASSLLEFYGYTF.

The gene calls are TRBV18 and TRBJ2-7; 9 bases fit TRBD1. The CDR3 is made up of 15 amino acids. Germline assignment: CDR1 KGHSH and CDR2 LQKENI. Germline trimming cut 5 bases from V and 5 bases from J; bases unmatched to any gene: 10. The DNA of the CDR3 is TGTGCCAGCTCAAATCAAGGACAGGGGTCGAACGAGCAGTACTTC. Residues: CASSNQGQGSNEQYF. The whole variable domain, remainder taken from reference TRBV18 and TRBJ2-7, is NAGVMQNPRHLVRRRGQEARLRCSPMKGHSHVYWYRQLPEEGLKFMVYLQKENIIDESGMPKERFSAEFPKEGPSILRIQQVVRGDSAAYFCASSNQGQGSNEQYFGPGTRLTVT.

The chain uses TRBV9 and TRBJ2-2, with 9 bases aligning to TRBD1. V gave up 3 bases and J gave up 2 bases; unmatched junction bases: 8. Germline lookup yields CDR1 SGDLS and CDR2 YYNGEE. This CDR3 has 17 amino acids. Here the CDR3 reads CASSDQTGGVNTGELFF. CDR3 in DNA: TGTGCCAGCAGCGACCAGACAGGGGGAGTAAACACCGGGGAGCTGTTTTTT.

The chain recombines TRBV18 with TRBJ2-5, with D possibly matching TRBD1 (6 bases). The CDR3 contains 15 residues. Trimming took off 3 bases at V and 0 bases at J, with 11 bases between the two ends. Germline values: CDR1 KGHSH, CDR2 LQKENI. The CDR3, as DNA: TGTGCCAGCTCACCGGTGGGGGCCCACCAAGAGACCCAGTACTTC. Amino acids: CASSPVGAHQETQYF. Drawing the rest from reference TRBV18 and TRBJ2-5, the complete variable domain is NAGVMQNPRHLVRRRGQEARLRCSPMKGHSHVYWYRQLPEEGLKFMVYLQKENIIDESGMPKERFSAEFPKEGPSILRIQQVVRGDSAAYFCASSPVGAHQETQYFGPGTRLLVL.

The rearrangement links TRBV12-3 or TRBV12-4 to TRBJ2-3; the D is unclear. The CDR3 runs 13 residues. V was shortened by 2 bases and J by 5 bases, with 8 bases between the two germline ends. The CDR3 here is CASSLPGRDTQYF. CDR3 nucleotide sequence: TGTGCCAGCAGTTTACCGGGTAGAGATACGCAGTATTTT.

The rearrangement uses TRBV25-1 and TRBJ2-5; TRBD1 is a possible D gene (5 bases). The CDR3 spans 14 residues. The V end lost 3 bases, the J end lost 4 bases, and 12 bases lay between the germline ends. Germline loops: CDR1 MGHDK, CDR2 SYGVNS. The CDR3 coding sequence is TGTGCCAGCAGTGACGCCAGGGTCGGAGAGACCCAGTACTTC. This gives the protein CASSDARVGETQYF.

This clone was picked up one time. The V and J genes are TRBV5-1 and TRBJ1-2, with a tentative D call TRBD1 (5 bases). The CDR3 totals 15 residues. Germline values: CDR1 SGHRS, CDR2 YFSETQ. V lost 3 bases and J 4 bases, leaving 16 bases between the germline ends. The CDR3 region is CASSYHGGDLYGYTF. CDR3 in DNA: TGCGCCAGCAGCTATCACGGGGGGGACCTCTATGGCTACACCTTC.

The genes are TRBV10-1 and TRBJ2-3; 16 nucleotides match TRBD2. This CDR3 has 17 amino acids. Germline CDR1 reads WNHNN; CDR2 reads SYGVQD (reference sequence). Losses at the gene ends were 3 bases for V and 4 bases for J; bases not matched to a gene: 4. CDR3: CASSDPGLAGGPDTQYF. CDR3 bases: TGCGCCAGCAGTGACCCGGGACTAGCGGGGGGGCCAGATACGCAGTATTTT.

This chain uses TRBV4-1 with TRBJ2-5; TRBD1 matches at 8 bases. CDR1 and CDR2 (germline): MGHRA, YSYEKL. The CDR3 has 15 residues. The V and J ends lost 3 bases and 2 bases, in that order; junction bases with no gene match: 5. CDR3 in amino acids: CASSQTGVLQETQYF. CDR3 in DNA: TGCGCCAGCAGCCAGACAGGGGTGTTGCAAGAGACCCAGTACTTC.